The 30 T cell receptor beta chains below were found in one sample sequenced in a study of PD-1 blockade in classical Hodgkin lymphoma. Using immunoSEQ multiplex PCR, the repertoire was profiled, and TCRdb retains in-frame clones only, with some absent. This sample yields roughly 40,000 clones, of which about two thirds are seen a single time; less than 4% belongs to the top ten. Every one of the patients relapsed after autologous stem cell transplantation (brentuximab vedotin exposure was variable). Material: peripheral blood mononuclear cells (PBMCs), obtained at baseline. These receptor sequences come from a human donor with classical Hodgkin lymphoma.

J is TRBJ2-1 and V is TRBV28, with 7 bases matching TRBD2. Trimming at V came to 3 bases and at J to 3 bases, leaving 5 bases not matched to a gene. CDR3 length: 15 residues. Germline lookup yields CDR1 MDHEN and CDR2 SYDVKM. CDR3 nucleotides: TGTGCCAGCAGTTTGCTAGCGGACTACTACAATGAGCAGTTCTTC. Protein: CASSLLADYYNEQFF.

The rearrangement uses TRBV7-9 and TRBJ1-5, with TRBD1 as a possible D gene (5 bases). This CDR3 contains 15 residues. Germline V gives CDR1 SEHNR, CDR2 FQNEAQ (reference sequence). V was clipped by 5 bases and J by 6 bases, with 17 bases between them. The CDR3 loop is CASSLTGGRSQPQHF. The CDR3 DNA sequence: TGTGCCAGCAGCCTCACCGGGGGAAGGAGTCAGCCCCAGCATTTT.

This clone was counted a few times. The gene calls are TRBV7-9 and TRBJ1-4; D is unresolved. Germline loops: CDR1 SEHNR, CDR2 FQNEAQ (reference sequence). With 1 base removed from V and 7 bases from J, the gap between germline ends came to 4 bases. This CDR3 contains 12 residues. The CDR3 nucleotides read TGTGCCAGCAGCTTAGTTGGTGAAAAACTGTTTTTT. Encoded protein: CASSLVGEKLFF.

V gene TRBV30 combines with J gene TRBJ2-2; no firm D call. The ends were cut back, 2 bases at V and 3 bases at J, with 13 bases in the middle. CDR1 is GTSNPN and CDR2 is SVGIG in the germline V gene (reference sequence). The CDR3 consists of 15 residues. CDR3 region: CAWSRKGADTGELFF. DNA of the CDR3: TGTGCCTGGAGTCGTAAGGGCGCGGACACCGGGGAGCTGTTTTTT.

The chain combines TRBV15 with TRBJ2-5, with D possibly TRBD1 on 7 matching bases. There are 16 residues in the CDR3. The germline V gene has CDR1 LNHNV and CDR2 YYDKDF (reference sequence). Trimming stripped 0 bases from V and 2 bases from J, with 13 bases between. In DNA form, the CDR3 reads TGTGCCACCAGCAGAGAGGTCAGGGGGGCGCAAGAGACCCAGTACTTC. Amino acid sequence: CATSREVRGAQETQYF.

The sample holds one count of this clone. The junction departs from germline at one end; a sequencing error may be responsible. The chain links TRBV7-7 to TRBJ2-3; the match to TRBD2 covers 11 bases. Germline CDR1 is SSHAT and CDR2 is FNYEAQ (reference sequence). This CDR3 is 16 amino acids long. Here the CDR3 DNA reads TGTGCTAGCAGCTTAGGACTAGCGGGTGGCACAGATACGCAGTATTTT. Protein: CASSLGLAGGTDTQYF. The variable domain in full, completed from reference TRBV7-7 and TRBJ2-3, reads GAGVSQSPRYKVTKRGQDVTLRCDPISSHATLYWYQQALGQGPEFLTYFNYEAQPDKSGLPSDRFSAERPEGSISTLTIQRTEQRDSAMYRCASSLGLAGGTDTQYFGPGTRLTVL.

The CDR3, as DNA: TGTGCCAGCAGCTTCAGGTTCTCCTACGAGCAGTACTTC. Encoded protein: CASSFRFSYEQYF. This chain uses TRBV5-8 with TRBJ2-7; D gene unclear. The V and J ends lost 2 bases and 0 bases respectively, with 6 bases between them. This CDR3 contains 13 residues. Per the germline V gene, CDR1 is SGHTS and CDR2 is YDEGEE.

A single count supports this clone. The chain carries TRBV6-1 and TRBJ2-1; a possible D gene is TRBD2 (6 bases). V was shortened by 2 bases and J by 10 bases, with 12 bases between the two germline ends. This CDR3 is 13 amino acids long. Germline V gene sequence: CDR1 MNHNS, CDR2 SASEGT. The DNA for the CDR3 is TGTGCCAGCAGTGAACGTTTAGCGGAGGAGCAGTTCTTC. Protein sequence: CASSERLAEEQFF.

For this clone: Other DNA sequences in the sample encode the same CDR3. V usage is TRBV9 and J usage is TRBJ2-1; D might be TRBD1 (5 bases). The V end was cut by 4 bases, the J end by 8 bases, with 7 bases between. The CDR3 extends over 11 amino acids. From germline, CDR1 is SGDLS and CDR2 YYNGEE. CDR3 sequence: CASSPRDEQFF. The CDR3 DNA reads TGTGCCAGCAGCCCCAGGGATGAGCAGTTCTTC.

The J gene is TRBJ2-7, the V gene TRBV6-5, with 8 nucleotides matching TRBD1. V was clipped by 7 bases and J by 5 bases; unmatched bases: 7. This CDR3 has 13 residues. Germline assignment: CDR1 MNHEY and CDR2 SVGAGI. Here the CDR3 DNA reads TGTGCCAGCACCACGTCAGGGGGCCACGAGCAGTACTTC. It is translated as CASTTSGGHEQYF.

The genes are TRBV7-2 and TRBJ1-5; 8 bases map to TRBD1. The ends lost 5 bases at V and 6 bases at J; junction bases unmatched: 6. The CDR3 is 14 residues long. Per germline, CDR1 SGHTA and CDR2 FQGNSA. CDR3 bases: TGTGCCAGCAGCCAAGACAGGGGCGGTCAGCCCCAGCATTTT. It specifies CASSQDRGGQPQHF.

CDR3 coding DNA: TGTGCCACCAGCAGAGGGGCAGGGCTCACGTCGGGGTATGGCTACACCTTC. Encoded protein: CATSRGAGLTSGYGYTF. The rearrangement joins TRBV15 to TRBJ1-2, with TRBD1 as a possible D gene (5 bases). CDR1 LNHNV and CDR2 YYDKDF come from the germline V gene (reference sequence). The CDR3 spans 17 residues. Trimming took 1 base from V and 5 from J, leaving 20 bases between them.

This clone was counted once. V is TRBV5-4 and J is TRBJ2-3, with D tentatively TRBD2 (6 bases). V shed 4 bases and J shed 4 bases, with 16 bases lying between them. CDR1 and CDR2 from the germline V gene are SGHNT and YYREEE (reference sequence). The CDR3 is 15 residues long. CDR3 sequence (DNA): TGTGCCAGCAGCCCCGTCGGGAGTAGCGCAGATACGCAGTATTTT. It encodes CASSPVGSSADTQYF. The full variable domain, completed using reference TRBV5-4 and TRBJ2-3, is ETGVTQSPTHLIKTRGQQVTLRCSSQSGHNTVSWYQQALGQGPQFIFQYYREEENGRGNFPPRFSGLQFPNYSSELNVNALELDDSALYLCASSPVGSSADTQYFGPGTRLTVL.

This clone was seen just once. In DNA form, the CDR3 reads TGTGCCACCAGCAGGTCTAGCGGGAGTGCTGAGACCCAGTACTTC. Its protein product is CATSRSSGSAETQYF. The chain links TRBV15 to TRBJ2-5; 10 bases align to TRBD2. Germline V lookup: CDR1 LNHNV, CDR2 YYDKDF (reference sequence). V lost 3 bases, J lost 5 bases, and 6 bases stayed unmatched. CDR3 length: 15 amino acids.

The chain links TRBV6-6 to TRBJ2-2; D gene uncertain. V was shortened by 5 bases and J by 4 bases, with 17 bases between the two germline ends. CDR3 size: 16 residues. Per germline, CDR1 MNHNY and CDR2 SVGAGI (reference sequence). The CDR3 coding sequence is TGTGCCAGCAGTCCACTCGGGCACACGAGCACCGGGGAGCTGTTTTTT. It translates to CASSPLGHTSTGELFF.

In its sample, this clone was seen a few times. The genes are TRBV4-2 and TRBJ2-3; D unresolved. The CDR3 is made up of 17 amino acids. Between the trimmed V and J ends, which lost 0 bases and 1 base, there was a span of 14 bases. Germline loops: CDR1 LGHNA, CDR2 YNFKEQ. The CDR3 reads CASSQDTSARRTDTQYF. In DNA form, the CDR3 reads TGTGCCAGCAGCCAAGATACCAGCGCTCGCCGCACAGATACGCAGTATTTT.

The J gene is TRBJ1-2, the V gene TRBV2; weak D call: TRBD1 (6 bases). In germline, CDR1 is SNHLY, CDR2 FYNNEI. Trimming cost V 2 bases and J 8 bases, with 15 bases left between them. This CDR3 has 14 amino acids. The CDR3 sequence: CASSEWVDRKGYTF. CDR3 nucleotides: TGTGCCAGCAGTGAATGGGTCGACAGGAAAGGCTACACCTTC.

This clone was recorded once. The chain uses TRBV28 and TRBJ1-1; the match to TRBD1 covers 10 bases. The V gene end was trimmed by 6 bases and the J gene end by 0 bases; junction bases not matched to a gene: 16. The germline V gene has CDR1 MDHEN and CDR2 SYDVKM. The CDR3 totals 19 residues. Here the CDR3 reads CASSLRWTGGAILNTEAFF. The CDR3 DNA reads TGTGCCAGCAGCCTACGGTGGACAGGGGGGGCAATCCTGAACACTGAAGCTTTCTTT.

This rearrangement joins TRBV28 to TRBJ1-5, with TRBD1 as a possible D gene (6 bases). Germline lookup yields CDR1 MDHEN and CDR2 SYDVKM. The CDR3 loop spans 20 amino acids. V lost 4 bases, J lost 0 bases, and 25 bases lay in between. The CDR3 sequence is CASSSNLPTGPVYSNQPQHF. CDR3 in DNA: TGTGCCAGCAGTTCGAATCTCCCCACAGGGCCCGTTTATAGCAATCAGCCCCAGCATTTT.

The rearrangement joins TRBV9 to TRBJ1-2; D remains unclear. CDR3 length: 19 amino acids. The ends were cut back, 2 bases at V and 3 bases at J, with 26 bases in the middle. CDR1 is SGDLS, CDR2 YYNGEE, per germline. Here the CDR3 DNA reads TGTGCCAGCAGCGTGCCGAACACGGGCCAAAAACGTTCGGACTATGGCTACACCTTC. Translated, it gives CASSVPNTGQKRSDYGYTF.

This clone was recorded only once. J is TRBJ2-3 and V is TRBV29-1; D not resolved. Per the germline V gene, CDR1 is SQVTM and CDR2 is ANQGSEA. Trimming removed 7 bases at V and 5 bases at J, with 10 bases between. The CDR3 length is 11 residues. CDR3 nucleotide sequence: TGCAGCGATCTCCAGCAAGATACGCAGTATTTT. As protein: CSDLQQDTQYF.

This chain connects TRBV29-1 to TRBJ2-1; 10 positions match TRBD1. The CDR3 extends over 13 amino acids. The V gene's germline CDR1 is SQVTM and CDR2 ANQGSEA. Trimming took 2 bases from V and 11 from J; bases not matched to a gene: 6. The CDR3 is CSVETRDRGKQFF. The CDR3 nucleotides read TGCAGCGTTGAAACCCGGGACAGGGGTAAGCAGTTCTTC.

CDR3 protein: CASSLTGGLEQYF. CDR3 bases: TGTGCCAGCAGTCTTACAGGGGGGCTCGAGCAGTACTTC. V and J are TRBV5-8 and TRBJ2-7; 8 nucleotides agree with TRBD1. Germline loops: CDR1 SGHTS, CDR2 YDEGEE. This CDR3 region has 13 residues. Trimming at V came to 5 bases and at J to 6 bases, leaving 7 bases not matched to a gene.

In this sample, this clone turned up once. The V call is TRBV10-3, the J call TRBJ2-7, with 8 bases lining up with TRBD2. This CDR3 is built from 14 residues. The germline V gene encodes CDR1 ENHRY and CDR2 SYGVKD. V was clipped by 11 bases and J by 0 bases; unmatched bases: 9. The CDR3 bases are TGTGCCCTCGGGGGGGGCGGGTCCTCCTACGAGCAGTACTTC. It is translated as CALGGGGSSYEQYF.

The chain couples TRBV5-4 to TRBJ2-5; D is possibly TRBD1 or TRBD2 (5 bases each). V was trimmed by 0 bases and J by 1 base, leaving 16 bases between them. Germline values: CDR1 SGHNT, CDR2 YYREEE (reference sequence). This CDR3 region has 17 residues. As DNA, the CDR3 is TGTGCCAGCAGCTTGGTTGGGAAGGGACGCCTCCAAGAGACCCAGTACTTC. Its translation is CASSLVGKGRLQETQYF.

The rearrangement joins TRBV27 to TRBJ2-1, with TRBD2 matching 11 bases. Per the germline V gene, CDR1 is MNHEY and CDR2 is SMNVEV (reference sequence). J gave up 2 bases and V 7 bases, and 10 bases lay outside the gene matches. This CDR3 contains 17 residues. The CDR3: CASTKVLLAGAYNEQFF. Here the CDR3 DNA reads TGTGCCAGCACTAAAGTCCTACTAGCGGGAGCCTACAATGAGCAGTTCTTC.

The chain has TRBV28 and TRBJ2-1; 9 bases align to TRBD2. CDR3 length: 14 residues. Unmatched junction bases numbered 2, after V lost 1 base and J lost 7 bases. CDR1 MDHEN and CDR2 SYDVKM come from the germline V gene. The CDR3 sequence: CASSLFSGRNEQFF. Written as DNA, the CDR3 is TGTGCCAGCAGTTTATTTAGCGGGAGAAATGAGCAGTTCTTC.

The V call is TRBV5-5, the J call TRBJ2-3; D not resolved. The CDR3 loop spans 15 amino acids. V was shortened by 2 bases and J by 1 base, with 11 bases between the two germline ends. Germline CDR1 SGHKS, CDR2 YYEKEE (reference sequence). CDR3 sequence: CASSLEVKRTDTQYF. The CDR3 region has the DNA TGTGCCAGCAGCTTAGAAGTCAAACGCACAGATACGCAGTATTTT.

J is TRBJ2-7 and V is TRBV7-6, with TRBD1 matching over 9 bases. The CDR3 totals 13 residues. Germline V gene data show CDR1 as SGHVS and CDR2 as FNYEAQ. V shed 5 bases and J 6 bases; nucleotides not matched to a gene: 5. The CDR3 reads CASSTGQGSEQYF. For the CDR3, the DNA is TGTGCCAGCAGCACCGGACAGGGGAGCGAGCAGTACTTC.

This rearrangement joins TRBV30 to TRBJ2-3; possibly TRBD2 for D (6 bases). Germline CDR1 reads GTSNPN; CDR2 reads SVGIG (reference sequence). The CDR3 extends over 14 amino acids. The V and J ends lost 2 bases and 0 bases respectively, with 9 bases between them. The CDR3 DNA reads TGTGCCTGGAGTCGGGAGCATAGCACAGATACGCAGTATTTT. Translating it yields CAWSREHSTDTQYF.